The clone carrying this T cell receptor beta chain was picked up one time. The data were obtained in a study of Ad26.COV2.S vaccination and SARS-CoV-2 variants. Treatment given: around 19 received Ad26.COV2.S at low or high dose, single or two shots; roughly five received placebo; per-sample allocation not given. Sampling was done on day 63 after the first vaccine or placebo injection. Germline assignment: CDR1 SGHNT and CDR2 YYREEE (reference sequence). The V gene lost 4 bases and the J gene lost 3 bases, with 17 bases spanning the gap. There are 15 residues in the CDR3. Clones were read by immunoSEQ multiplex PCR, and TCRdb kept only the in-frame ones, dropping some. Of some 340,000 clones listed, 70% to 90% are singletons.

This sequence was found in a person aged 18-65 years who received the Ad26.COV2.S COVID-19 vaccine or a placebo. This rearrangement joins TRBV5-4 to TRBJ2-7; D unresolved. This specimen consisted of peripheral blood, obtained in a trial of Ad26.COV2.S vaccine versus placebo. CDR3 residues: CASSTGSLSYYEQYF. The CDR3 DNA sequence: TGTGCCAGCAGCACCGGGTCGCTCTCCTACTACGAGCAGTACTTC.